This T cell receptor beta chain was found in a study of regulatory T cells in long-lasting Graves disease. Broader study findings: There was favoring of TRBV28, TRBJ1-2 and TRBJ2-5 in persistent disease.

Time point noted: newly diagnosed GD, antithyroid drugs for less than 3 months. There was RNA extracted from PBMCs, and the TCR library was made from it. The patient group derived from an endocrinology department in Xi'an, China. Library construction for TCR beta used iRepertoire HTBI primers and Arm-PCR of CDR3 regions. In TCRdb, the multiplex PCR reads were re-called with MiXCR into one record per CDR3 protein. The data contain 300,000 to 400,000 distinct CDR3 sequences, 15% to 20% of them seen just once; the ten biggest clones take up 25% to 30%. This clonotype has a count of ten or more. The antigen remains unidentified. The CDR3 has 16 amino acids. The V and J ends lost 2 bases and 0 bases respectively, with 12 bases between them. Germline V CDR1 and CDR2: LNHNV, YYDKDF (reference sequence). These data also formed part of another study, on T cells in Graves' hyperthyroidism and ophthalmopathy. From that report: The hyperthyroidism was newly diagnosed and had lasted under 2 months; the patients were aged 18 to 65. RT-PCR in the first round (using the HTBI primer set) targeted the TCR CDR3.

J is TRBJ2-3 and V is TRBV15; D is unresolved. Sequenced here: peripheral blood mononuclear cells (PBMCs), sampled at new diagnosis, from a patient treated with antithyroid drugs. This receptor was obtained from a man aged 35-49 years with Graves disease. In DNA, the CDR3 is TGTGCCACCAGCAGAATAAACTCCCCTAGCACAGATACGCAGTATTTT. This codes for CATSRINSPSTDTQYF.